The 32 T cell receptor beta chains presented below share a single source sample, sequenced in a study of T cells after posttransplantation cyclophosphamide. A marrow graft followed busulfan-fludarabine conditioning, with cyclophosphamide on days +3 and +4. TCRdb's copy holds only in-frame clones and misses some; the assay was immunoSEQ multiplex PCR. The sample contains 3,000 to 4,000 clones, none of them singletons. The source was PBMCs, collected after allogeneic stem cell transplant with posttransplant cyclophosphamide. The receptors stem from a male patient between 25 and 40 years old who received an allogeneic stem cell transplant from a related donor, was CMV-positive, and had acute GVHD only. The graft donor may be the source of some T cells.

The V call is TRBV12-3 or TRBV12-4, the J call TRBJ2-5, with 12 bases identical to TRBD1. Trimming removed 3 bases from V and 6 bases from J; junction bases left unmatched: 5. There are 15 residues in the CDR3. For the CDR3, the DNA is TGTGCCAGCAGTTTGGGACAGGGGGCGGGGAAGACCCAGTACTTC. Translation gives CASSLGQGAGKTQYF.

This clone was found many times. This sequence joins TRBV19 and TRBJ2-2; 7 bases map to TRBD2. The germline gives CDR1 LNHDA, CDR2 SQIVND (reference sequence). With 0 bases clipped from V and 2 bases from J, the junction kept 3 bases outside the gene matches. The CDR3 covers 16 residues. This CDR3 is CASSIDWGGNTGELFF. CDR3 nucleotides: TGTGCCAGTAGTATAGATTGGGGGGGAAACACCGGGGAGCTGTTTTTT.

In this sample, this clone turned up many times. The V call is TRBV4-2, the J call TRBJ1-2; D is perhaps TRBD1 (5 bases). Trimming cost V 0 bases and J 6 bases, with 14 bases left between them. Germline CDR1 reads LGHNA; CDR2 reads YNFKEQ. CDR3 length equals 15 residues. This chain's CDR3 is CASSQESSQADGYTF. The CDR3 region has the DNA TGTGCCAGCAGCCAAGAATCGTCACAGGCAGATGGCTACACCTTC.

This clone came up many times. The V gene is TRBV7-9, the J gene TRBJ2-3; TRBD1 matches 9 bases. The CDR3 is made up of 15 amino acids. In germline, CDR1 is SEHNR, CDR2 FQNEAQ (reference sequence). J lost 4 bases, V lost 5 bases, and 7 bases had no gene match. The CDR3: CASSHGTGGPDTQYF. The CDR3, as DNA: TGTGCCAGCAGCCATGGAACAGGGGGCCCAGATACGCAGTATTTT.

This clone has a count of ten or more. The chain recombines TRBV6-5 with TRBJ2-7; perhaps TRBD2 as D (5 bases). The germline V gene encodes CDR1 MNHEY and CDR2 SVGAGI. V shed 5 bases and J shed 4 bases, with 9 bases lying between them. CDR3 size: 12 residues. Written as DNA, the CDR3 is TGTGCCAGCAGTCGAACGGGGTACGAGCAGTACTTC. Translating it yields CASSRTGYEQYF.

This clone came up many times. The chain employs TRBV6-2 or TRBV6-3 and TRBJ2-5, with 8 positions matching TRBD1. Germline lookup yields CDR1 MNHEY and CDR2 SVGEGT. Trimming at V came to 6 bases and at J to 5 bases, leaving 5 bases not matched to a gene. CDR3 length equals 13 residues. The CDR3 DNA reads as TGTGCCAGCAGCAGGGGGCCTAAGGAGACCCAGTACTTC. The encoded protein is CASSRGPKETQYF.

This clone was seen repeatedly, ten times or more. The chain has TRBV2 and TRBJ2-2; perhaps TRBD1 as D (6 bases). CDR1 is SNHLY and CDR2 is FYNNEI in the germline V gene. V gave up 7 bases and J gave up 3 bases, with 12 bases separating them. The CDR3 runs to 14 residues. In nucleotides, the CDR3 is TGTGCCAGCAAACGGGACACCGACACCGGGGAGCTGTTTTTT. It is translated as CASKRDTDTGELFF.

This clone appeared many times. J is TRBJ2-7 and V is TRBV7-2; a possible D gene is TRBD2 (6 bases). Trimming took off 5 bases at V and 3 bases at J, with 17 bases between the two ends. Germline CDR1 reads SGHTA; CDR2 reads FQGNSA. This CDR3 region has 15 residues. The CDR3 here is CASSVYSVGGYEQYF. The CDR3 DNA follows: TGTGCCAGCAGCGTTTATAGCGTCGGGGGCTACGAGCAGTACTTC.

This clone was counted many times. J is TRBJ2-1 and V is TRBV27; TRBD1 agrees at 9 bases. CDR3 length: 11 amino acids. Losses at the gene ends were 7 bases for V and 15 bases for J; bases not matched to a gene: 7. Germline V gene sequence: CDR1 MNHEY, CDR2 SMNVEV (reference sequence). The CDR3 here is CASTAGTGRFF. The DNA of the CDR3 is TGTGCCAGCACGGCCGGGACAGGGAGGTTCTTC.

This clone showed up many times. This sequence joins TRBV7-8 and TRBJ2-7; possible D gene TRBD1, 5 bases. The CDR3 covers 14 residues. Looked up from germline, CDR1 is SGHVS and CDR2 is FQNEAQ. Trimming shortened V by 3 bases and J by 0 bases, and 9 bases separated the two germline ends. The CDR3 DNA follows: TGTGCCAGCAGCTTCCGACAGAGCTCCTACGAGCAGTACTTC. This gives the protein CASSFRQSSYEQYF.

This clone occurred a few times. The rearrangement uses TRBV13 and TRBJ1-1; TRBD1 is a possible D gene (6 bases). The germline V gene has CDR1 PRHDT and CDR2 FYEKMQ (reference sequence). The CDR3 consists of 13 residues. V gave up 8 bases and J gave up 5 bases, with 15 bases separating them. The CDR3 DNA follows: TGTGCCAGCGGCAGGGGCCGCGAGACTGAAGCTTTCTTT. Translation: CASGRGRETEAFF.

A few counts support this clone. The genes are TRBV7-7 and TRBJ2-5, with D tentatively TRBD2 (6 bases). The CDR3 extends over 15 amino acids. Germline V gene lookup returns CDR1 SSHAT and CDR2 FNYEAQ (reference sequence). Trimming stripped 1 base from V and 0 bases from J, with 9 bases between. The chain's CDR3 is CASSLGGVNQETQYF. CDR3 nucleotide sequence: TGTGCCAGCAGCTTAGGGGGGGTGAACCAAGAGACCCAGTACTTC.

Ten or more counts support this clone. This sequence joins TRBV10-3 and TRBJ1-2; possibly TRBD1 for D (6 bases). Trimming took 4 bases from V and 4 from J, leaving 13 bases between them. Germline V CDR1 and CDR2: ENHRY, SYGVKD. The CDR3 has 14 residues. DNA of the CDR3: TGTGCCATCAGTGTCTCAGGGGCTTCCTATGGCTACACCTTC. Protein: CAISVSGASYGYTF.

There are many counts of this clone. CDR3 loop: CASSTSMPNTEAFF. CDR3 DNA sequence: TGTGCCAGCAGTACCAGTATGCCGAACACTGAAGCTTTCTTT. The chain is built from TRBV6-2 or TRBV6-3 and TRBJ1-1; D is uncertain. Trimming cost V 5 bases and J 1 base, with 11 bases left between them. Germline-derived CDR1 and CDR2 are MNHEY and SVGEGT. This CDR3 region has 14 residues.

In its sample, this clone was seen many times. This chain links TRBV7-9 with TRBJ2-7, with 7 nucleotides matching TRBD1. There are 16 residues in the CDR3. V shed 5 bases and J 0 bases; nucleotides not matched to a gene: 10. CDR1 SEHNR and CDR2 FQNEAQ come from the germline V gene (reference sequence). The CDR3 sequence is CASSLRGQGPSYEQYF. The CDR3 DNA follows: TGTGCCAGCAGCCTGAGGGGGCAGGGGCCCTCCTACGAGCAGTACTTC. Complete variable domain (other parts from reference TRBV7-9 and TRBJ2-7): DTGVSQNPRHKITKRGQNVTFRCDPISEHNRLYWYRQTLGQGPEFLTYFQNEAQLEKSRLLSDRFSAERPKGSFSTLEIQRTEQGDSAMYLCASSLRGQGPSYEQYFGPGTRLTVT.

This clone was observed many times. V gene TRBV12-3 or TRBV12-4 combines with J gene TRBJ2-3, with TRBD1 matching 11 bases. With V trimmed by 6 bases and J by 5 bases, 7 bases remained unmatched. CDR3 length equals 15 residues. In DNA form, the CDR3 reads TGTGCCAGCAGGGGAAGGACAGGGGGCGGAGATACGCAGTATTTT. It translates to CASRGRTGGGDTQYF.

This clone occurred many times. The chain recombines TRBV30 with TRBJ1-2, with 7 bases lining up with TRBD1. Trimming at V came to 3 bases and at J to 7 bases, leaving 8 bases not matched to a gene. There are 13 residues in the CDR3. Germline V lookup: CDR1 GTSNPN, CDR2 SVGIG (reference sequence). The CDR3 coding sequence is TGTGCCTGGAGGGGGGTTCCAGGGGGTGGCTACACCTTC. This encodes CAWRGVPGGGYTF. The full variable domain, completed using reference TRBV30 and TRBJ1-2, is SQTIHQWPATLVQPVGSPLSLECTVEGTSNPNLYWYRQAAGRGLQLLFYSVGIGQISSEVPQNLSASRPQDRQFILSSKKLLLSDSGFYLCAWRGVPGGGYTFGSGTRLTVV.

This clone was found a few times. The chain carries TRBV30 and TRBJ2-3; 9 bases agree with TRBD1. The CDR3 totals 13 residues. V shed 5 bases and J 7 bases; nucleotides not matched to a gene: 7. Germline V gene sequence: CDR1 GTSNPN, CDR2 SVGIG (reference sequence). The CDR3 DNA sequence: TGTGCCTGGGGGGGACAGGGATGGTATACGCAGTATTTT. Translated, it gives CAWGGQGWYTQYF.

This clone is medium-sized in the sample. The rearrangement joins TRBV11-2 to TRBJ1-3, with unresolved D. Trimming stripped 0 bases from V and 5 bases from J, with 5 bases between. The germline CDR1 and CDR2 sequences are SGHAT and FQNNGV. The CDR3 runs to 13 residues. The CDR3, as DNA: TGTGCCAGCAGCTTAGACACTAGAAACACCATATATTTT. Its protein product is CASSLDTRNTIYF.

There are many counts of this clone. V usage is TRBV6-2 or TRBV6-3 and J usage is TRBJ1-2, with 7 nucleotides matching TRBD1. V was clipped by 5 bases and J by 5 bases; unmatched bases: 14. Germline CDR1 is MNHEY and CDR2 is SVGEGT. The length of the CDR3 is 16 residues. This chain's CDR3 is CASSRRQGDSGYGYTF. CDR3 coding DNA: TGTGCCAGCAGTCGCCGACAGGGCGACTCGGGTTATGGCTACACCTTC.

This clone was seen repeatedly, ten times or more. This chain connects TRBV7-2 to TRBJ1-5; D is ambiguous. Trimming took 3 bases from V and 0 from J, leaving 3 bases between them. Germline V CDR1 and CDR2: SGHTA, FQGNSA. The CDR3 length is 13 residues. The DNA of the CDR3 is TGTGCCAGCAGCTTCGGTAGCAATCAGCCCCAGCATTTT. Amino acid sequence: CASSFGSNQPQHF.

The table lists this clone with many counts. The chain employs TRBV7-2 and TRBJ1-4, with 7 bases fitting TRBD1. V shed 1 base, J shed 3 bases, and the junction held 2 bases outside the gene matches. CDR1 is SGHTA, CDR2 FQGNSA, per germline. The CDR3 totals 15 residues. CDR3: CASSLDGTANEKLFF. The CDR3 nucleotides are TGTGCCAGCAGCTTAGACGGGACAGCTAATGAAAAACTGTTTTTT.

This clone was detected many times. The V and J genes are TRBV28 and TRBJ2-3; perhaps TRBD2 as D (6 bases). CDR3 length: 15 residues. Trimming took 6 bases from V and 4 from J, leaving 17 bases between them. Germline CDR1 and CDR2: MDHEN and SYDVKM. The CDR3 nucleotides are TGTGCCAGCAGGGCGGAGGGGATGGGTCCAGATACGCAGTATTTT. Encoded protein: CASRAEGMGPDTQYF.

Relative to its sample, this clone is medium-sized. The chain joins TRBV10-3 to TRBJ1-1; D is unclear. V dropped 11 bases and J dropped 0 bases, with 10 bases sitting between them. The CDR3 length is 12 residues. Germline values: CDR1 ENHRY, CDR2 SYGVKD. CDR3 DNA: TGTGCCTCTAACGACATGAACACTGAAGCTTTCTTT. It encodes CASNDMNTEAFF.

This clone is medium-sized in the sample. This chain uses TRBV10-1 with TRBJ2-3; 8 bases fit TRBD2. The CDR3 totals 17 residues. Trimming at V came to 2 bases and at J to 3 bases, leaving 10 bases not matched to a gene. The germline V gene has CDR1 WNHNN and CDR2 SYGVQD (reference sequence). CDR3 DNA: TGCGCCAGCAGTGAGCTCCTGGAGCGGGGGAGGACAGATACGCAGTATTTT. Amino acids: CASSELLERGRTDTQYF.

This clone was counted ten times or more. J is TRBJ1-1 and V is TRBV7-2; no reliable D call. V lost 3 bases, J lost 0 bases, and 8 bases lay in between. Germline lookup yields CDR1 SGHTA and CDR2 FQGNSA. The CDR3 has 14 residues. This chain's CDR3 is CASSLTRMNTEAFF. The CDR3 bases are TGTGCCAGCAGCTTGACACGGATGAACACTGAAGCTTTCTTT. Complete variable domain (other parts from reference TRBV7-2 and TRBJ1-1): GAGVSQSPSNKVTEKGKDVELRCDPISGHTALYWYRQSLGQGLEFLIYFQGNSAPDKSGLPSDRFSAERTGGSVSTLTIQRTQQEDSAVYLCASSLTRMNTEAFFGQGTRLTVV.

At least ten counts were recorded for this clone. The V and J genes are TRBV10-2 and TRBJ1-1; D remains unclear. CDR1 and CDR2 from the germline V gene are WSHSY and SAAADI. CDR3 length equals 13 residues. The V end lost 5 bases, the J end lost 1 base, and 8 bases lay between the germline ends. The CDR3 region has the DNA TGCGCCAGCAGTTTCGGGGAGAACACTGAAGCTTTCTTT. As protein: CASSFGENTEAFF.

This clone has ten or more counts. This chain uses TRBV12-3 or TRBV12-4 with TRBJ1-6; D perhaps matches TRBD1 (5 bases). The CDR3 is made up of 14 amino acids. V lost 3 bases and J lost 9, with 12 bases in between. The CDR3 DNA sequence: TGTGCCAGCAGTTTCGGGGGGACGGGTTCACCCCTCCACTTT. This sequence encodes CASSFGGTGSPLHF.

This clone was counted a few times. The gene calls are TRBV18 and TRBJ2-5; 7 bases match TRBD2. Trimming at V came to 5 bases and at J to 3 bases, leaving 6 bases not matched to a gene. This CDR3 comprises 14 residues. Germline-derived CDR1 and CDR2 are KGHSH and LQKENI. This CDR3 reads CASSTPGGKETQYF. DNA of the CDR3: TGTGCCAGCTCAACCCCGGGGGGAAAAGAGACCCAGTACTTC.

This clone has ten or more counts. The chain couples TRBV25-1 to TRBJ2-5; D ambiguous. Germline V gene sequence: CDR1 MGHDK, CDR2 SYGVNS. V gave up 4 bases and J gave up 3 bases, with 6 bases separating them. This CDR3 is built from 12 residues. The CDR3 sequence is CASSVVKETQYF. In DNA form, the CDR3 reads TGTGCCAGCAGTGTCGTAAAAGAGACCCAGTACTTC.

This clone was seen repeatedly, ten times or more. As DNA, the CDR3 is TGTGCCAGCAGTCCCCAAACAGGGAAATCGGGCACTGAAGCTTTCTTT. Translation gives CASSPQTGKSGTEAFF. The gene calls are TRBV6-6 and TRBJ1-1; tentatively, D is TRBD1 (6 bases). Germline V CDR1 and CDR2: MNHNY, SVGAGI (reference sequence). V lost 5 bases and J 4 bases, leaving 20 bases between the germline ends. This CDR3 has 16 residues.

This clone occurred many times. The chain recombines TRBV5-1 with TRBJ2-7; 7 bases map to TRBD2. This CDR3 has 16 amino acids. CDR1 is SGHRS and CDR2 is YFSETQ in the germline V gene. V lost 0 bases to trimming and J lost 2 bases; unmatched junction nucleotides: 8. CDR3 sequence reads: CASSLAVTGGTYEQYF. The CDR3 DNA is TGCGCCAGCAGCTTGGCCGTCACGGGGGGAACCTACGAGCAGTACTTC.